This T cell receptor beta chain was obtained from a study of T cells in Graves' hyperthyroidism and ophthalmopathy. Notes on the study in general: Before onset, ophthalmopathy was predicted by the model a median roughly 6.8 months earlier. Most thyroid clonotypes expanded above 0.001 appeared in blood too.

The CDR3 length is 15 residues. V lost 1 base to trimming and J lost 3 bases, with 10 bases between them. The V gene's germline CDR1 is SGHTA and CDR2 FQGNSA. Newly diagnosed patients aged 18 to 65 had hyperthyroidism of under 2 months' duration. Clinical symptoms, serum thyroxine and TRAb, thyroid ultrasound and orbital computed tomography together formed the diagnostic basis. This clonotype was seen at least ten times. The antigen remains undetermined. Amplification targeted TCR beta CDR3 regions from RNA transcripts. TCR CDR3 underwent first-round RT-PCR with the HTBI primer set. MiXCR, applied by TCRdb to the multiplex PCR reads, yields one record per CDR3 protein. The data show approximately 640,000 distinct CDR3 sequences, with 17% seen just once and 15% to 17% held by the top ten.

This chain connects TRBV7-2 to TRBJ2-1; D not certain. Sample: blood. The receptor was isolated from a man between 50 and 59 years old with Graves' hyperthyroidism. Here the CDR3 reads CASSLEETNYNEQFF. The CDR3 nucleotides read TGTGCCAGCAGCTTAGAGGAGACCAACTACAATGAGCAGTTCTTC.